A selection of T cell receptor beta chains follows, all from one sample in a study of control samples from healthy donors and cancer patients. Data came from immunoSEQ multiplex PCR; TCRdb stores just in-frame clones and leaves some out. The sample records about 130,000 clones, 75% to 95% being singletons. The sample was blood. These receptors were obtained from a man aged 18 to 29 in good health. Both conserved end residues are part of each CDR3. A D gene is named only where the DNA matches it firmly. Only some rows state a clone size, as once, few, many or a class for expanded clones.

J | size | V | D | CDR3 | DNA
TRBJ2-3 | - | TRBV4-1 | TRBD2 | CASSQGRLAGTSTDTQYF | TGCGCCAGCAGTCAGGGGCGGCTAGCGGGGACAAGCACAGATACGCAGTATTTT
TRBJ1-6 | once | TRBV5-6 | TRBD1 | CASSKDRGDSPLHF | TGTGCCAGCAGCAAGGACAGGGGTGATTCACCCCTCCACTTT
TRBJ2-2 | - | TRBV7-9 | - | CASPDDTGELFF | TGTGCCAGCCCGGACGACACCGGGGAGCTGTTTTTT
TRBJ1-1 | - | TRBV12-3/TRBV12-4 | TRBD1 | CASSADRGPEAFF | TGTGCCAGCAGTGCTGACAGGGGGCCTGAAGCTTTCTTT
TRBJ1-6 | - | TRBV30 | - | CARRGRVARSSYNSPLHF | TGTGCCAGAAGGGGCAGGGTCGCAAGAAGCTCCTATAATTCACCCCTCCACTTT
TRBJ1-1 | once | TRBV19 | TRBD1 | CASSIGQGAFAEAFF | TGTGCCAGTAGTATCGGCCAGGGGGCTTTTGCTGAAGCTTTCTTT
TRBJ2-1 | - | TRBV28 | TRBD1 | CATSGGSYNEQFF | TGTGCCACGTCAGGGGGCTCCTACAATGAGCAGTTCTTC
TRBJ1-6 | - | TRBV28 | TRBD1 | CASSLDRDAPLHF | TGTGCCAGCAGCCTAGACAGGGACGCACCCCTCCACTTT
TRBJ1-5 | once | TRBV28 | - | CASSLGQIDNQPQHF | TGTGCCAGCAGTTTAGGGCAGATCGACAATCAGCCCCAGCATTTT
TRBJ1-1 | - | TRBV12-3/TRBV12-4 | - | CASSPQASVEAFF | TGTGCCAGCAGCCCTCAAGCTTCAGTTGAAGCTTTCTTT
TRBJ2-6 | - | TRBV11-3 | - | CASTGRVGPGANVLTF | TGTGCCAGCACCGGGCGGGTAGGTCCTGGGGCCAACGTCCTGACTTTC